This TCR beta chain was recovered during a study of ipilimumab plus nivolumab after autologous stem cell transplantation. Study-level background: Patients received a median of roughly five ipilimumab and roughly eight nivolumab doses. Myeloma patients were high-risk transplant-naive or relapsed within 3 years of first autologous transplant.

The length of the CDR3 is 18 residues. V shed 5 bases, J shed 4 bases, and the junction held 13 bases outside the gene matches. From germline, CDR1 is SGHAT and CDR2 FQDESV (reference sequence). Checkpoint therapy with ipilimumab 1 mg/kg began 14 to 28 days after transplant. TCRdb's table, derived via immunoSEQ multiplex PCR, lists solely in-frame clones and lacks some. This table holds approximately 9,000 clones, around two thirds found once. Sequences were derived from PBMCs, sampled in a trial of ipilimumab plus nivolumab as post-transplant consolidation. V is TRBV11-1 and J is TRBJ2-2; 10 bases agree with TRBD1. The clonotype comes from a female donor with multiple myeloma. The CDR3 spells CASSRGTGVPGGTGELFF. CDR3 DNA sequence: TGTGCCAGCAGCCGCGGGACAGGGGTCCCGGGTGGCACCGGGGAGCTGTTTTTT.